The 28 T cell receptor beta chains below come from one sample, sequenced in a study of blood T cell repertoires in COVID-19. Using immunoSEQ multiplex PCR, the repertoire was profiled, and TCRdb retains in-frame clones only, with some absent. The sample has roughly 100,000 clones, about 78% seen once. The sample taken for sequencing was peripheral blood. The receptors here all came from a man aged 55 to 69 with active or convalescent COVID-19.

The chain's CDR3 is CASNTGGEDTIYF. CDR3 nucleotide sequence: TGTGCCAGCAATACAGGGGGCGAGGACACCATATATTTT. The chain recombines TRBV28 with TRBJ1-3; 9 bases agree with TRBD1. After removal of 7 bases from V and 8 bases from J, the junction contained 6 bases not matched to a gene. In germline, CDR1 is MDHEN, CDR2 SYDVKM. The CDR3 runs to 13 residues.

The chain joins TRBV18 to TRBJ2-2; TRBD2 matches at 7 bases. The germline CDR1 and CDR2 sequences are KGHSH and LQKENI. This CDR3 is built from 15 residues. Unmatched junction bases numbered 5, after V lost 1 base and J lost 6 bases. The CDR3, as DNA: TGTGCCAGCTCACCACGGGGCGCGGGAGCCGGGGAGCTGTTTTTT. Residues: CASSPRGAGAGELFF.

This chain links TRBV3-1 (or the pseudogene TRBV3-2) with TRBJ2-1, with TRBD2 identical over 7 bases. The ends lost 0 bases at V and 7 bases at J; junction bases unmatched: 9. Germline CDR1 reads LGHDT; CDR2 reads YNNKEL (reference sequence). CDR3 size: 16 residues. CDR3 nucleotides: TGTGCCAGCAGCCAAGATGGGGAGGGCCTTTTGAATGAGCAGTTCTTC. Amino acid sequence: CASSQDGEGLLNEQFF.

The rearrangement joins TRBV6-1 to TRBJ1-2, with D possibly matching TRBD1 (5 bases). The CDR3 loop spans 13 amino acids. The germline V gene has CDR1 MNHNS and CDR2 SASEGT. Trimming removed 3 bases at V and 3 bases at J, with 8 bases between. CDR3 coding DNA: TGTGCCAGCAGTGACGGGGGGGACTATGGCTACACCTTC. This gives the protein CASSDGGDYGYTF.

V gene TRBV24-1 combines with J gene TRBJ2-1; 8 bases line up with TRBD2. CDR3 length: 16 amino acids. V shed 5 bases and J 9 bases; nucleotides not matched to a gene: 14. Looked up from germline, CDR1 is KGHDR and CDR2 is SFDVKD. The CDR3 reads CATSVGGAGGGIEQFF. The CDR3 coding sequence is TGTGCCACCAGTGTCGGGGGGGCGGGAGGAGGGATTGAGCAGTTCTTC.

V gene TRBV4-2 combines with J gene TRBJ2-3, with a tentative D call TRBD1 (7 bases). CDR3 length: 13 residues. The V end was cut by 1 base, the J end by 10 bases, with 12 bases between. The germline CDR1 and CDR2 sequences are LGHNA and YNFKEQ. The CDR3 sequence is CASSQGGGTAQYF. For the CDR3, the DNA is TGTGCCAGCAGCCAAGGGGGCGGGACAGCGCAGTATTTT.

The chain is built from TRBV6-4 and TRBJ1-1, with D unclear. CDR3 length equals 13 residues. Between the trimmed V and J ends, which lost 4 bases and 6 bases, there was a span of 12 bases. The V gene's germline CDR1 is MRHNA and CDR2 SNTAGT. CDR3 sequence reads: CASSATRGSEAFF. CDR3 nucleotides: TGTGCCAGCAGTGCGACCCGAGGATCTGAAGCTTTCTTT.

The rearrangement joins TRBV19 to TRBJ2-2; 7 bases fit TRBD1. This CDR3 is 13 amino acids long. Germline CDR1 is LNHDA and CDR2 is SQIVND (reference sequence). The junction had 5 bases not matched to a gene; V was cut back by 4 bases and J by 9 bases. The CDR3 DNA is TGTGCCAGTAGTACTAGACAGGGATGGGAGCTGTTTTTT. Translated, it gives CASSTRQGWELFF. Full variable domain (rest looked up from reference TRBV19 and TRBJ2-2): DGGITQSPKYLFRKEGQNVTLSCEQNLNHDAMYWYRQDPGQGLRLIYYSQIVNDFQKGDIAEGYSVSREKKESFPLTVTSAQKNPTAFYLCASSTRQGWELFFGEGSRLTVL.

This clone was counted a few times. The J gene is TRBJ2-7, the V gene TRBV2; tentative D call: TRBD1 (6 bases). V lost 6 bases and J 1 base, leaving 13 bases between the germline ends. CDR1 SNHLY and CDR2 FYNNEI come from the germline V gene. This CDR3 contains 14 residues. This CDR3 is CASRVQGPSYEQYF. CDR3 DNA sequence: TGTGCCAGCAGGGTACAGGGCCCTTCCTACGAGCAGTACTTC.

The chain has TRBV7-9 and TRBJ2-5; 14 bases line up with TRBD2. This CDR3 has 17 amino acids. Germline-derived CDR1 and CDR2 are SEHNR and FQNEAQ (reference sequence). The ends lost 5 bases at V and 2 bases at J; junction bases unmatched: 7. The CDR3 DNA reads as TGTGCCAGCAGCCCTGGACTAGCGGGAGGAGGTCAAGAGACCCAGTACTTC. Residues: CASSPGLAGGGQETQYF.

The chain joins TRBV9 to TRBJ2-7, with TRBD2 matching over 7 bases. V dropped 0 bases and J dropped 2; count of bases not matched to a gene: 5. In germline, CDR1 is SGDLS, CDR2 YYNGEE. CDR3 length: 15 residues. The DNA of the CDR3 is TGTGCCAGCAGCGTAGGGGGGGGACCTCCCTACGAGCAGTACTTC. Protein product: CASSVGGGPPYEQYF.

This clone is a singleton in its sample. The CDR3 DNA sequence: TGTGCCAGCAGCTCAGGACTAGCGTTTTCAGATACGCAGTATTTT. It specifies CASSSGLAFSDTQYF. The V gene is TRBV9, the J gene TRBJ2-3, with 9 bases matching TRBD2. The V gene's germline CDR1 is SGDLS and CDR2 YYNGEE. V shed 4 bases and J 4 bases; nucleotides not matched to a gene: 7. The CDR3 runs 15 residues.

The J gene is TRBJ1-5, the V gene TRBV28; 11 nucleotides line up with TRBD1. V lost 5 bases, J lost 2 bases, and 8 bases stayed unmatched. Germline CDR1 reads MDHEN; CDR2 reads SYDVKM. The CDR3 is 17 amino acids. The CDR3 bases are TGTGCCAGCAGTCCCGGACAGGGGGCGGTAGGCAATCAGCCCCAGCATTTT. Translated: CASSPGQGAVGNQPQHF.

V gene TRBV7-2 combines with J gene TRBJ2-7; a weak D match, TRBD2 (6 bases). V was pared by 2 bases and J by 3 bases, with 11 bases between. Germline CDR1 reads SGHTA; CDR2 reads FQGNSA. CDR3 length: 14 amino acids. CDR3 in amino acids: CASSLMVGLYEQYV. CDR3 DNA sequence: TGTGCCAGCAGCTTAATGGTGGGACTCTACGAGCAGTACGTC.

This clone was detected a few times. Other DNA sequences of this sample code for an identical CDR3. In nucleotides, the CDR3 is TGTGCCAGCTCACCAAGGACTAGCGGGAACAATGAGCAGTTCTTC. It specifies CASSPRTSGNNEQFF. This sequence joins TRBV18 and TRBJ2-1; 12 nucleotides line up with TRBD2. The CDR3 is made up of 15 amino acids. Per the germline V gene, CDR1 is KGHSH and CDR2 is LQKENI. After removal of 2 bases from V and 5 bases from J, the junction contained 1 base not matched to a gene.

The chain uses TRBV12-3 or TRBV12-4 and TRBJ1-2; D perhaps matches TRBD1 (6 bases). V gave up 3 bases and J gave up 7 bases, with 12 bases separating them. The CDR3 loop spans 13 amino acids. The CDR3 region is CASSFPGVFGYTF. In DNA form, the CDR3 reads TGTGCCAGCAGTTTCCCAGGGGTGTTTGGCTACACCTTC.

The V gene is TRBV19, the J gene TRBJ1-5; D might be TRBD1 (6 bases). Germline V gene sequence: CDR1 LNHDA, CDR2 SQIVND (reference sequence). This CDR3 contains 14 residues. V was shortened by 5 bases and J by 1 base, with 9 bases between the two germline ends. CDR3 nucleotides: TGTGCCAGTAGTGTACAGGGCAGCAATCAGCCCCAGCATTTT. It codes for CASSVQGSNQPQHF. Together with reference TRBV19 and TRBJ1-5, the CDR3 gives the full variable domain: DGGITQSPKYLFRKEGQNVTLSCEQNLNHDAMYWYRQDPGQGLRLIYYSQIVNDFQKGDIAEGYSVSREKKESFPLTVTSAQKNPTAFYLCASSVQGSNQPQHFGDGTRLSIL.

V and J are TRBV24-1 and TRBJ2-2; tentatively, D is TRBD2 (7 bases). Germline-derived CDR1 and CDR2 are KGHDR and SFDVKD. This CDR3 contains 15 residues. V dropped 5 bases and J dropped 7 bases, with 16 bases sitting between them. CDR3 coding DNA: TGTGCCACCAGTGCCTGGGGGGGCGCGAACGGGGAGCTGTTTTTT. It specifies CATSAWGGANGELFF.

The gene calls are TRBV30 and TRBJ1-5, with D possibly being TRBD1 (6 bases). The V and J ends lost 4 bases and 6 bases respectively, with 19 bases between them. The CDR3 totals 15 residues. Germline V gene lookup returns CDR1 GTSNPN and CDR2 SVGIG (reference sequence). CDR3 loop: CAWTNKQGNGQPQHF. The CDR3 region has the DNA TGTGCCTGGACCAACAAACAGGGAAATGGTCAGCCCCAGCATTTT.

As regards this clone: Compared with germline, one end of the junction differs, possibly owing to a read error. The same CDR3 can be traced to other DNA sequences in this sample. V is TRBV7-2 and J is TRBJ1-5; 7 nucleotides line up with TRBD1. CDR3 length: 15 residues. Germline CDR1 reads SGHTA; CDR2 reads FQGNSA. The CDR3 DNA reads as TGTGCCAGCAGTTTAGAAAGGGGGCTACATCAGCCCCAGCATTTT. Protein product: CASSLERGLHQPQHF.

The rearrangement links TRBV5-7 to TRBJ2-7, with D possibly TRBD2 on 5 matching bases. TRBV5-7 is placed among ORFs of uncertain function. The CDR3 consists of 11 residues. CDR3 loop: CDSSLRREQYV. In DNA form, the CDR3 reads TGTGACAGCAGCTTGAGGAGGGAGCAGTACGTC.

J is TRBJ2-7 and V is TRBV7-2; D uncertain. V shed 3 bases and J shed 4 bases, with 10 bases lying between them. This CDR3 contains 13 residues. Germline V gene sequence: CDR1 SGHTA, CDR2 FQGNSA. The CDR3 sequence: CASSLMGRYEQYF. CDR3 coding DNA: TGTGCCAGCAGCTTGATGGGCCGGTACGAGCAGTACTTC. Based on the CDR3 plus reference TRBV7-2 and TRBJ2-7, the full variable domain is GAGVSQSPSNKVTEKGKDVELRCDPISGHTALYWYRQSLGQGLEFLIYFQGNSAPDKSGLPSDRFSAERTGGSVSTLTIQRTQQEDSAVYLCASSLMGRYEQYFGPGTRLTVT.

V usage is TRBV4-1 and J usage is TRBJ1-4; 8 bases are shared with TRBD1. J gave up 8 bases and V 5 bases, and 13 bases lay outside the gene matches. The germline CDR1 and CDR2 sequences are MGHRA and YSYEKL. The CDR3 runs to 16 residues. CDR3 amino acids: CASSYSPTGGVEKLFF. The CDR3 bases are TGCGCCAGCAGCTATTCACCCACAGGGGGAGTAGAAAAACTGTTTTTT.

In this sample, this clone is medium-sized (0.01 to 0.1%). The J gene is TRBJ2-7, the V gene TRBV5-6, with D tentatively TRBD2 (6 bases). Germline V gives CDR1 SGHDT, CDR2 YYEEEE. With 4 bases removed from V and 0 bases from J, the gap between germline ends came to 14 bases. There are 15 residues in the CDR3. Here the CDR3 reads CASSPRDSLSYEQYF. CDR3 sequence (DNA): TGTGCCAGCAGCCCCCGGGACTCCCTCTCCTACGAGCAGTACTTC.

This rearrangement joins TRBV7-3 to TRBJ1-5; 7 bases line up with TRBD1. The CDR3 consists of 15 residues. Germline V lookup: CDR1 SGHTA, CDR2 FQGTGA. Unmatched junction bases numbered 7, after V lost 4 bases and J lost 4 bases. The CDR3 protein is CASSSRGKGNQPQHF. CDR3 bases: TGTGCCAGCAGCTCCAGGGGGAAAGGGAATCAGCCCCAGCATTTT.

The chain has TRBV28 and TRBJ2-2, with D perhaps matching TRBD2 (5 bases). CDR3 size: 17 residues. V lost 10 bases and J 2 bases, leaving 23 bases between the germline ends. Germline lookup yields CDR1 MDHEN and CDR2 SYDVKM. DNA for the CDR3: TGTGCCACTCACGGGGTCCTGACGGAGTTTAACACCGGGGAGCTGTTTTTT. Translated, it gives CATHGVLTEFNTGELFF.

CDR3 loop: CASSEWVGKTQYF. The CDR3 DNA is TGTGCCAGCAGTGAATGGGTCGGGAAGACCCAGTACTTC. The V gene is TRBV2, the J gene TRBJ2-5, with D possibly matching TRBD2 (5 bases). Trimming stripped 2 bases from V and 6 bases from J, with 10 bases between. The CDR3 is 13 amino acids. Germline CDR1 reads SNHLY; CDR2 reads FYNNEI.

The genes are TRBV4-1 and TRBJ1-1; D is uncertain. V shed 4 bases and J shed 3 bases, with 9 bases lying between them. Germline V gives CDR1 MGHRA, CDR2 YSYEKL. The CDR3 totals 13 residues. CDR3 region: CASSLRGYTEAFF. In DNA form, the CDR3 reads TGCGCCAGCAGCCTACGTGGCTACACTGAAGCTTTCTTT.